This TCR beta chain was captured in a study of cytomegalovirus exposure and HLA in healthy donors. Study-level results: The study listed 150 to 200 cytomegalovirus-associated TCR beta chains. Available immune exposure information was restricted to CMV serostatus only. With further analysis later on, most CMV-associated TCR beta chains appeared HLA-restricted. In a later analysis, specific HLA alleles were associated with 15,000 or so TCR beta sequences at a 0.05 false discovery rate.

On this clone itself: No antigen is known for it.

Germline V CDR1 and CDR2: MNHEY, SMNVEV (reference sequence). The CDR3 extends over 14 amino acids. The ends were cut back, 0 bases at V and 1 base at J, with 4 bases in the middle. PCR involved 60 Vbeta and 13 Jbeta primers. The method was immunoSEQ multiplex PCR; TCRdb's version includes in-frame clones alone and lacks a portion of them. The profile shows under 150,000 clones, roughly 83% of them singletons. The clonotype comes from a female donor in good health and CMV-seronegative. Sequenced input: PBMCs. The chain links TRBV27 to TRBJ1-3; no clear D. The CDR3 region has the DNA TGTGCCAGCAGTTTATCCCTTTCTGGAAACACCATATATTTT. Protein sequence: CASSLSLSGNTIYF.